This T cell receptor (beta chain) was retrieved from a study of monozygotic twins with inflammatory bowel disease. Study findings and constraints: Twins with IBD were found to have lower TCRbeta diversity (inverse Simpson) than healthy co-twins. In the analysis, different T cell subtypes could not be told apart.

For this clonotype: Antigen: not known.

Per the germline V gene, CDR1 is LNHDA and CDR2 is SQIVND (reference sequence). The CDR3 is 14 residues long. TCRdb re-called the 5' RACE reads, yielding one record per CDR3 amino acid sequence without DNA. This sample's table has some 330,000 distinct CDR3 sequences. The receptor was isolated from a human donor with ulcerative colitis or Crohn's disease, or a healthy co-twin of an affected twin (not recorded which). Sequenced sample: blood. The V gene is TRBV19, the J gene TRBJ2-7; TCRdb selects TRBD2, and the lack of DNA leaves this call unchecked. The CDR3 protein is CASSGNGLAGMKYF.